This T cell receptor (beta chain) was retrieved from a study of shared clonotypes between healthy human individuals. Study-wide findings and caveats: Investigators collected only blood, and repertoires in tissues likely differ.

Ten immunoSEQ deep assay plates were used to sequence unsorted PBMC DNA. This table comes from immunoSEQ multiplex PCR, and its TCRdb copy is limited to in-frame clones, with some not included. The sample consists of about 490,000 clones, around 80% of them appearing once. This clone was detected once. Its target is not known. Per the germline V gene, CDR1 is SGHRS and CDR2 is YFSETQ. CDR3 length equals 14 residues. After removal of 2 bases from V and 3 bases from J, the junction contained 4 bases not matched to a gene. The clonotype was recovered from a woman aged 40 to 50 in good health. Some clones in this sample may be carry-over from other donors' samples. The sequenced sample was PBMCs. The genes are TRBV5-1 and TRBJ2-7, with TRBD2 matching 8 bases. The CDR3 protein is CASSFKTSGYEQYF. CDR3 nucleotide sequence: TGCGCCAGCAGCTTTAAAACTAGCGGCTACGAGCAGTACTTC.